This T cell receptor beta chain was sequenced for a study of blood T cell repertoires in COVID-19. Overall study context: The samples span acute and convalescent COVID-19 from the United States, Italy and Spain. PBMCs, B-cell-depleted T cells, or T cells provided the cDNA or gDNA that made up the material.

Authors' methods: Amplification of reference gene primers was used by the study to estimate nucleated cell counts. Clones were read by immunoSEQ multiplex PCR, and TCRdb kept only the in-frame ones, dropping some. V, J and clone size reflect that table, while D and trimming were determined from the DNA. The sample includes 290,000 or so clones, almost 90% of them seen just once. The CDR3 covers 16 residues. V lost 3 bases, J lost 0 bases, and 3 bases stayed unmatched. Germline CDR1 reads MNHEY; CDR2 reads SMNVEV (reference sequence). Each participant's cohort was designated according to participant-reported clinical history.

Sample: PBMCs or T cells enriched from blood (not recorded which). The chain is built from TRBV27 and TRBJ1-5; TRBD1 matches 9 bases. The origin of this receptor is a woman in her late teens or twenties with acute COVID-19. The CDR3 region has the DNA TGTGCCAGCAGTTTCCGACAGGGGGGTAGCAATCAGCCCCAGCATTTT. It specifies CASSFRQGGSNQPQHF.